This TCR beta chain was retrieved from a study of beta chain features in type 1 diabetes. Study overall: Roughly 98 million sorted cells were examined across all samples. The study's findings and limits: Naive, central memory and regulatory TCRB repertoires appeared more similar among patients than healthy donors. When Type 1 diabetes patients were examined, their TCRB CDR3s proved moderately but significantly shorter in all four CD4+ subsets. Individuals with type 1 diabetes displayed fewer insertions and more deletions at VDJ junctions.

This clone was observed a handful of times. Its antigen is still unknown. V lost 5 bases and J lost 5; bases outside the gene matches: 5. CDR1 and CDR2 (germline): LNHDA, SQIVND (reference sequence). The CDR3 runs to 13 residues. Each sorted population was over 95% pure. Expressed TCRB transcripts were sequenced because the entire RNA isolate underwent reverse transcription. Assay: immunoSEQ multiplex PCR; the TCRdb copy retains only in-frame clones and omits some. The sample yields hundreds of thousands of clones, over 7% seen once. The rearrangement joins TRBV19 to TRBJ2-5; 7 bases match TRBD1. The source material was central memory CD4+ T cells from blood. The receptor was isolated from a young man with type 1 diabetes. The CDR3 reads CASSADRDETQYF. In nucleotides, the CDR3 is TGTGCCAGTAGTGCCGACAGGGATGAGACCCAGTACTTC.